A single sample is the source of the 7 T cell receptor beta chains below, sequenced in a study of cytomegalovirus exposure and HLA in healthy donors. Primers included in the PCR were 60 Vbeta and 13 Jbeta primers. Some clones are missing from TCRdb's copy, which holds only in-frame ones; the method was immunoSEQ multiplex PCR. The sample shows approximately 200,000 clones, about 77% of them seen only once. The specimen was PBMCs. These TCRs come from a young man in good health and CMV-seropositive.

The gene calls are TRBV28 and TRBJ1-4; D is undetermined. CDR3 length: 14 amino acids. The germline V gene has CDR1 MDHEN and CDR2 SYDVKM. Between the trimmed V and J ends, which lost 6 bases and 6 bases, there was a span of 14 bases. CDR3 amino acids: CASSVTESDEKLFF. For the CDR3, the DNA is TGTGCCAGCAGCGTGACGGAGTCGGATGAAAAACTGTTTTTT.

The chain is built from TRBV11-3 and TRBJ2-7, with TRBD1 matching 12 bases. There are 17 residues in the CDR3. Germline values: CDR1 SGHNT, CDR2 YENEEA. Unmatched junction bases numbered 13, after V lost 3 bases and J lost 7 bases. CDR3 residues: CASSFSGTGGALGEQYF. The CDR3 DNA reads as TGTGCCAGCAGCTTTTCCGGGACAGGGGGCGCGTTGGGGGAGCAGTACTTC.

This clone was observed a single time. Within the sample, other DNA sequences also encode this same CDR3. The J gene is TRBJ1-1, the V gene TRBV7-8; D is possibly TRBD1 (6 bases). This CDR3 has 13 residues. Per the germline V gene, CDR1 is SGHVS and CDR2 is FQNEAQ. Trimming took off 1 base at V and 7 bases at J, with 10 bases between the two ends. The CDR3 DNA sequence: TGTGCCAGCAGCTTAGGGGGGCGAAATGAAGCTTTCTTT. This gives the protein CASSLGGRNEAFF.

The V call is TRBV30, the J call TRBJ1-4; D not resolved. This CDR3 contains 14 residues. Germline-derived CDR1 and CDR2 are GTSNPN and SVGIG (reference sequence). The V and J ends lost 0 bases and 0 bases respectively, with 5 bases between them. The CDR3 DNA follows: TGTGCCTGGAGTGTACTGTCAACTAATGAAAAACTGTTTTTT. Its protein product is CAWSVLSTNEKLFF.

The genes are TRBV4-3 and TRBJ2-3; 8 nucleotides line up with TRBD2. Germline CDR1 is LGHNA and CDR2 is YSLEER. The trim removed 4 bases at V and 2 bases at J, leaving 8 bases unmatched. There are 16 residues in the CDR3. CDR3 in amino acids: CASSLGLAESTDTQYF. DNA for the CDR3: TGCGCCAGCAGCCTTGGACTAGCCGAATCCACAGATACGCAGTATTTT.

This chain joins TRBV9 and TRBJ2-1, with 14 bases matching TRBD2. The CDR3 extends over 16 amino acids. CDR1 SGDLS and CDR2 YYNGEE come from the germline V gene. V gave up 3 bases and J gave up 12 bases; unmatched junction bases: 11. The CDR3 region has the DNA TGTGCCAGCAGCGCGAGTCCGGGACTAGCGGGAGACGGGCAGTTCTTC. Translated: CASSASPGLAGDGQFF.

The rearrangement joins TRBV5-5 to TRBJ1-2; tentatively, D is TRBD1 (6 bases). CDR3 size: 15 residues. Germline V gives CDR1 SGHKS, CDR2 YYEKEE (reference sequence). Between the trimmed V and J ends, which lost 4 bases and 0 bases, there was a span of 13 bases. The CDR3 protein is CASSGGGASNYGYTF. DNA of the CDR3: TGTGCCAGCAGCGGCGGGGGGGCTTCTAACTATGGCTACACCTTC.